Following are 32 T cell receptor beta chains from one sample sequenced in a study of identical twins. Each CDR3 protein is one row after TCRdb ran MiXCR on the 5' RACE reads. This sample has around 200,000 distinct CDR3 sequences; about a tenth occur once, and the top ten carry roughly 5%. Material for sequencing was memory (CD45RO+) T cells sorted from blood. The receptors were sampled from a woman aged 18-30 years in good health.

This chain connects TRBV12-3 or TRBV12-4 to TRBJ1-4; a weak D match, TRBD1 (5 bases). This CDR3 has 15 residues. Between the trimmed V and J ends, which lost 2 bases and 6 bases, there was a span of 13 bases. This chain's CDR3 is CASSLPSVGDEKLFF. CDR3 nucleotides: TGTGCCAGCAGTTTACCGTCGGTGGGGGATGAAAAACTGTTTTTT.

J is TRBJ1-2 and V is TRBV5-5; D is perhaps TRBD1 (5 bases). From germline, CDR1 is SGHKS and CDR2 YYEKEE (reference sequence). Trimming removed 0 bases at V and 7 bases at J, with 13 bases between. The CDR3 is 14 amino acids. CDR3 region: CASSLVLSRVGYTF. CDR3 DNA sequence: TGTGCCAGCAGCTTGGTCCTATCCAGGGTTGGCTACACCTTC.

There are a few counts of this clonotype. Written as DNA, the CDR3 is TGTGCCATCAGGGGTTTAAGGGCGCAAAGCACAGATACGCAGTATTTT. Translating gives CAIRGLRAQSTDTQYF. The V and J genes are TRBV10-3 and TRBJ2-3; D remains ambiguous. The CDR3 sequence is 16 residues long. The V end lost 6 bases, the J end lost 0 bases, and 16 bases lay between the germline ends. Germline loops: CDR1 ENHRY, CDR2 SYGVKD.

This clonotype was seen only a few times. This rearrangement joins TRBV15 to TRBJ1-3; D unclear. Germline V gene data show CDR1 as LNHNV and CDR2 as YYDKDF (reference sequence). The V end lost 0 bases, the J end lost 4 bases, and 10 bases lay between the germline ends. The CDR3 is 15 residues long. As DNA, the CDR3 is TGTGCCACCAGCAGAGACGTGGCAGCGGGAAACACCATATATTTT. Its protein product is CATSRDVAAGNTIYF.

Judged by abundance, this clonotype is medium-sized. V gene TRBV6-2 or TRBV6-3 combines with J gene TRBJ2-1; 7 nucleotides match TRBD1. The length of the CDR3 is 14 residues. Unmatched junction bases numbered 8, after V lost 4 bases and J lost 8 bases. Germline CDR1 is MNHEY and CDR2 is SVGEGT. The CDR3 DNA reads TGTGCCAGCAGTTCCGGACAGGCGAGCGATGAGCAGTTCTTC. Translated: CASSSGQASDEQFF.

This clonotype occurred a few times. The chain recombines TRBV7-2 with TRBJ2-1, with D possibly matching TRBD1 (6 bases). Trimming removed 6 bases at V and 0 bases at J, with 18 bases between. CDR3 length: 17 residues. In germline, CDR1 is SGHTA, CDR2 FQGNSA. The chain's CDR3 is CASRRTGTTASYNEQFF. CDR3 nucleotides: TGTGCCAGCAGACGGACCGGGACAACCGCCTCCTACAATGAGCAGTTCTTC.

The CDR3 DNA reads as TGTGCCATCCGCCCCGGCCCGCAGAATGAGCAGTTCTTC. This gives the protein CAIRPGPQNEQFF. The rearrangement links TRBV6-1 to TRBJ2-1; D is unclear. Germline assignment: CDR1 MNHNS and CDR2 SASEGT. This CDR3 contains 13 residues. V was clipped by 10 bases and J by 7 bases, with 17 bases between them.

In this sample, this clonotype turned up many times. The chain recombines TRBV5-1 with TRBJ2-4; no reliable D call. Trimming removed 4 bases from V and 0 bases from J, with 11 bases in between. Germline CDR1 reads SGHRS; CDR2 reads YFSETQ. The CDR3 has 15 amino acids. The CDR3 sequence: CASSQGAVAKNIQYF. CDR3 sequence (DNA): TGCGCCAGCAGCCAAGGTGCTGTAGCCAAAAACATTCAGTACTTC.

In this sample, this clonotype turned up many times. The chain is built from TRBV10-1 and TRBJ1-1; D is perhaps TRBD1 (5 bases). CDR3 length: 14 residues. V was cut by 0 bases and J by 6 bases, with 11 bases left in between. Germline-derived CDR1 and CDR2 are WNHNN and SYGVQD (reference sequence). The CDR3 DNA reads as TGCGCCAGCAGTGAGTCGTCAGGGAGCCCTGAAGCTTTCTTT. Protein: CASSESSGSPEAFF.

This clonotype was seen a few times. The chain combines TRBV20-1 with TRBJ1-4; no firm D call. CDR1 and CDR2 from the germline V gene are DFQATT and SNEGSKA (reference sequence). The CDR3 is 14 amino acids. V lost 4 bases and J 3 bases, leaving 12 bases between the germline ends. The CDR3 reads CSATEQRANEKLFF. CDR3 sequence (DNA): TGCAGTGCTACGGAACAGAGGGCTAATGAAAAACTGTTTTTT.

This clonotype has only a few counts. The gene calls are TRBV5-1 and TRBJ2-1; possibly TRBD2 for D (5 bases). Germline V CDR1 and CDR2: SGHRS, YFSETQ. This CDR3 is 16 amino acids long. V gave up 1 base and J gave up 4 bases, with 15 bases separating them. CDR3 sequence reads: CASSLTASRVYNEQFF. CDR3 nucleotide sequence: TGCGCCAGCAGCTTGACAGCTAGCCGAGTATACAATGAGCAGTTCTTC.

This clonotype was observed a handful of times. The CDR3: CASSYGTRTGEAFF. As DNA, the CDR3 is TGTGCCAGCAGTTATGGGACTCGAACAGGTGAAGCTTTCTTT. This chain joins TRBV6-5 and TRBJ1-1, with a tentative D call TRBD1 (5 bases). Germline V CDR1 and CDR2: MNHEY, SVGAGI. This CDR3 comprises 14 residues. The ends were cut back, 3 bases at V and 7 bases at J, with 15 bases in the middle.

The genes are TRBV25-1 and TRBJ1-1; tentative D call: TRBD1 (5 bases). V shed 3 bases and J shed 9 bases, with 17 bases lying between them. The germline V gene encodes CDR1 MGHDK and CDR2 SYGVNS. The CDR3 totals 14 residues. DNA for the CDR3: TGTGCCAGCAGTGAGGGGGGTACGCGTAGGAAAGCTTTCTTT. Protein product: CASSEGGTRRKAFF.

This clonotype showed up many times. The CDR3 DNA reads TGCAGTGCTCCCCGACAGGCTCCAGATACGCAGTATTTT. This encodes CSAPRQAPDTQYF. The chain is built from TRBV20-1 and TRBJ2-3; D possibly corresponds to TRBD1 (6 bases). Germline V gene data show CDR1 as DFQATT and CDR2 as SNEGSKA (reference sequence). This CDR3 contains 13 residues. V shed 5 bases and J shed 4 bases, with 13 bases lying between them.

This rearrangement joins TRBV18 to TRBJ2-7, with TRBD1 as a possible D gene (5 bases). The CDR3 sequence is 18 residues long. The V end was cut by 3 bases, the J end by 2 bases, with 23 bases between. CDR1 is KGHSH and CDR2 is LQKENI in the germline V gene. CDR3 nucleotides: TGTGCCAGCTCACCGTTCCCGCACCGCACAGGATCTGCCTACGAGCAGTACTTC. It is translated as CASSPFPHRTGSAYEQYF.

The table lists this clonotype with a few counts. The gene calls are TRBV20-1 and TRBJ2-3; D perhaps matches TRBD2 (8 bases). Germline V gene lookup returns CDR1 DFQATT and CDR2 SNEGSKA (reference sequence). The CDR3 covers 15 residues. In DNA form, the CDR3 reads TGCACTCCCCACAGGGGCGGGGGGAGCACAGATACGCAGTATTTT. It yields the protein CTPHRGGGSTDTQYF.

This clonotype was recorded a few times. The V and J genes are TRBV20-1 and TRBJ1-6; TRBD1 is a possible D gene (5 bases). CDR3 length: 14 amino acids. V was trimmed by 0 bases and J by 7 bases, leaving 10 bases between them. Germline V lookup: CDR1 DFQATT, CDR2 SNEGSKA (reference sequence). Here the CDR3 DNA reads TGCAGTGCTAGAGATCCAGGGCCCAATTCACCCCTCCACTTT. Its protein product is CSARDPGPNSPLHF.

There are a few counts of this clonotype. The V call is TRBV13, the J call TRBJ1-5, with TRBD1 identical over 7 bases. The V gene's germline CDR1 is PRHDT and CDR2 FYEKMQ (reference sequence). The V gene end was trimmed by 4 bases and the J gene end by 4 bases; junction bases not matched to a gene: 7. There are 15 residues in the CDR3. The CDR3 DNA reads TGTGCCAGCAGCTACGGACAGGAGCGTAATCAGCCCCAGCATTTT. This sequence encodes CASSYGQERNQPQHF.

This chain links TRBV20-1 with TRBJ2-7; TRBD2 matches 12 bases. CDR1 is DFQATT, CDR2 SNEGSKA, per germline (reference sequence). The CDR3 covers 14 residues. V shed 5 bases and J 1 base; nucleotides not matched to a gene: 3. The CDR3 DNA follows: TGCAGTGCTCAGACTAGCGGGAGATCCTACGAGCAGTACTTC. Amino acids: CSAQTSGRSYEQYF.

The chain uses TRBV20-1 and TRBJ2-5, with TRBD2 matching over 8 bases. Looked up from germline, CDR1 is DFQATT and CDR2 is SNEGSKA (reference sequence). V trimming: 0 bases; J trimming: 3 bases; junction bases outside the gene matches: 3. This CDR3 contains 14 residues. The CDR3 region has the DNA TGCAGTGCTAGAGATGACGGGGGGGAAGAGACCCAGTACTTC. Its translation is CSARDDGGEETQYF.

This clonotype came up a few times. V usage is TRBV7-2 and J usage is TRBJ2-7, with 9 bases that match TRBD1. Germline V gene lookup returns CDR1 SGHTA and CDR2 FQGNSA. The V and J ends lost 5 bases and 10 bases, in that order; junction bases with no gene match: 15. CDR3 length: 15 residues. The CDR3 nucleotides read TGTGCCAGCAGCCCTGCTGGACAGGGGTTCGGGGCCCAGTACTTC. It specifies CASSPAGQGFGAQYF.

This clonotype appeared a few times. The chain recombines TRBV3-1 with TRBJ2-7; D may correspond to TRBD1 or TRBD2 (5 bases each). The V and J ends lost 4 bases and 3 bases respectively, with 16 bases between them. The CDR3 loop spans 15 amino acids. Looked up from germline, CDR1 is LGHDT and CDR2 is YNNKEL (reference sequence). The CDR3 DNA reads TGTGCCAGCAGCCTAGGGGTGGGACCCCTCTACGAGCAGTACTTC. Its protein is CASSLGVGPLYEQYF.

V gene TRBV20-1 combines with J gene TRBJ2-7, with 7 bases that match TRBD2. The CDR3 is 14 amino acids. Germline V lookup: CDR1 DFQATT, CDR2 SNEGSKA (reference sequence). Trimming removed 5 bases from V and 5 bases from J; junction bases left unmatched: 12. CDR3 coding DNA: TGCAGTGCTGGGGCCGCGGGAGAGACGGACGAGCAGTACTTC. This codes for CSAGAAGETDEQYF.

Comment on this clonotype: Germline and junction disagree at one end, which may indicate a read error. This chain uses TRBV6-2 or TRBV6-3 with TRBJ2-5; D is unresolved. The CDR3 runs 11 residues. Germline V lookup: CDR1 MNHEY, CDR2 SVGEGT. CDR3 in amino acids: CASSFKEIQYF. CDR3 DNA sequence: TGTGCCAGCAGTTTCAAGGAGATCCAGTACTTC.

The rearrangement uses TRBV12-3 or TRBV12-4 and TRBJ1-1, with D possibly TRBD1 on 5 matching bases. Trimming stripped 9 bases from V and 8 bases from J, with 16 bases between. The CDR3 is 12 residues long. The CDR3 region is CASFTGGGEAFF. CDR3 sequence (DNA): TGTGCCAGTTTCACCGGGGGAGGAGAAGCTTTCTTT.

The chain links TRBV10-3 to TRBJ2-7; TRBD1 is a possible D gene (8 bases). V was cut by 7 bases and J by 0 bases, with 13 bases left in between. The CDR3 sequence is 14 residues long. In germline, CDR1 is ENHRY, CDR2 SYGVKD. The CDR3 reads CAIKRDRSSYEQYF. CDR3 DNA: TGTGCCATCAAGCGGGACAGGAGCTCCTACGAGCAGTACTTC.

The chain couples TRBV10-1 to TRBJ1-1; D might be TRBD1 (5 bases). V lost 3 bases and J lost 6, with 11 bases in between. There are 13 residues in the CDR3. Germline V gene sequence: CDR1 WNHNN, CDR2 SYGVQD (reference sequence). For the CDR3, the DNA is TGCGCCAGCAGTGATGGGGGGATAGCTGAAGCTTTCTTT. Translating gives CASSDGGIAEAFF.

This clonotype was picked up a small number of times. The V call is TRBV5-1, the J call TRBJ2-1, with 7 bases aligning to TRBD2. The CDR3 spans 13 residues. CDR1 and CDR2 from the germline V gene are SGHRS and YFSETQ. V gave up 6 bases and J gave up 7 bases; unmatched junction bases: 7. The DNA for the CDR3 is TGCGCCAGCACAACGGGAGGTGGGAATGAGCAGTTCTTC. It translates to CASTTGGGNEQFF.

The gene calls are TRBV29-1 and TRBJ2-7; D might be TRBD2 (6 bases). V was cut by 6 bases and J by 5 bases, with 14 bases left in between. The CDR3 covers 12 residues. Per the germline V gene, CDR1 is SQVTM and CDR2 is ANQGSEA. In DNA, the CDR3 is TGCAGCGTGGGGACTGGGCTGGACGAGCAGTACTTC. Residues: CSVGTGLDEQYF.

This clonotype has more than one count but fewer than ten. V gene TRBV27 combines with J gene TRBJ1-2; no clear D. The V and J ends lost 8 bases and 5 bases respectively, with 18 bases between them. Germline V CDR1 and CDR2: MNHEY, SMNVEV (reference sequence). CDR3 length: 14 amino acids. The chain's CDR3 is CASGAGILGYGYTF. The CDR3 DNA follows: TGTGCCAGCGGAGCGGGGATTTTAGGGTATGGCTACACCTTC.

The table lists this clonotype with many counts. The chain uses TRBV20-1 and TRBJ2-5, with 11 nucleotides matching TRBD2. The CDR3 totals 16 residues. Per germline, CDR1 DFQATT and CDR2 SNEGSKA (reference sequence). V gave up 1 base and J gave up 0 bases; unmatched junction bases: 4. The CDR3 spells CSARASGGRYQETQYF. The CDR3 DNA is TGCAGTGCTAGAGCTAGCGGGGGGAGATACCAAGAGACCCAGTACTTC.

This clonotype showed up many times. The V and J genes are TRBV12-3 or TRBV12-4 and TRBJ1-1, with a possible D match to TRBD1 (5 bases). The V end was cut by 4 bases, the J end by 1 base, with 19 bases between. The CDR3 totals 17 residues. The CDR3 nucleotides are TGTGCCAGCAGTTCCCTTTTGGACGGGGCGCAGAACACTGAAGCTTTCTTT. It encodes CASSSLLDGAQNTEAFF.